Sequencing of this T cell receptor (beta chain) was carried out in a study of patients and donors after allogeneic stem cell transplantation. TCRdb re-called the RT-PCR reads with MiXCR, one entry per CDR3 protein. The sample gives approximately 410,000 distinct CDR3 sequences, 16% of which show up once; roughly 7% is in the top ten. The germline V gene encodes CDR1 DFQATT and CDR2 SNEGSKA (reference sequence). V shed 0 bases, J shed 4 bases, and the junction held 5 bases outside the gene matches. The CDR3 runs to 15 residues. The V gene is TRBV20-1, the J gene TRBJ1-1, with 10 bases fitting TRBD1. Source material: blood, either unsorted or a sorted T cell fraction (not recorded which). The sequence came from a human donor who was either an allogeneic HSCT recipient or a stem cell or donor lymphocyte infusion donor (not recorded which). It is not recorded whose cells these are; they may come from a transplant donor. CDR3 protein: CSARDDRGRVTEAFF. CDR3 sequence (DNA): TGCAGTGCTAGAGACGACAGGGGGCGGGTCACTGAAGCTTTCTTT.